Sequencing of this T cell receptor beta chain was carried out in a study of OX40 agonist ivuxolimab in advanced cancers. Study-wide background: Six ivuxolimab dose levels, 0.01 to 10 mg/kg, were given intravenously every 2 weeks.

A note on this clone: Its antigen is undetermined.

V lost 1 base to trimming and J lost 0 bases; unmatched junction nucleotides: 9. CDR3 length equals 18 residues. Germline loops: CDR1 LGHNA, CDR2 YNFKEQ. TCRdb's table, derived via immunoSEQ multiplex PCR, lists solely in-frame clones and lacks some. The sample has 42,000 or so clones, roughly 82% seen once. Overall study results and limits: The specificity for antigen of the expanded peripheral T cells was not determined.

This TCR came from an adult with an advanced solid tumor such as melanoma, head and neck, liver or kidney cancer. This material consisted of CD4+ or CD8+ T cells sorted from blood, taken in a trial of the OX40 agonist ivuxolimab. The chain combines TRBV4-2 with TRBJ2-1; 7 bases map to TRBD2. CDR3 bases: TGTGCCAGCAGCCAAGGCCACGAAGCGGGGAGCTCCTACAATGAGCAGTTCTTC. This translates into CASSQGHEAGSSYNEQFF.